These 30 T cell receptor beta chains came from one sample sequenced in a study of patients and donors after allogeneic stem cell transplantation. TCRdb re-analysed the RT-PCR reads in MiXCR, keeping a single row per CDR3 protein. In the table there are some 230,000 distinct CDR3 sequences, roughly 13% of which are singletons. Sequenced material: blood, either unsorted or a sorted T cell fraction (not recorded which). All receptors come from a human donor who was either an allogeneic HSCT recipient or a stem cell or donor lymphocyte infusion donor (not recorded which). It is not recorded whose cells these are; they may come from a transplant donor.

This clonotype was found a few times. The chain carries TRBV19 and TRBJ1-5; D gene uncertain. Deletions cut 6 bases from V and 3 bases from J, with 21 bases between. The CDR3 has 17 amino acids. Germline lookup yields CDR1 LNHDA and CDR2 SQIVND (reference sequence). CDR3 protein: CASRRSRVSLPNQPQHF. The DNA for the CDR3 is TGTGCCAGTAGACGATCTCGGGTAAGCCTTCCCAATCAGCCCCAGCATTTT.

The chain has TRBV29-1 and TRBJ1-4; 7 nucleotides align to TRBD1. The CDR3 covers 14 residues. The J segment lost 5 bases and the V segment lost 6 bases, leaving 9 bases of the junction unmatched. Looked up from germline, CDR1 is SQVTM and CDR2 is ANQGSEA. This chain's CDR3 is CSVFTTGSNEKLFF. The DNA for the CDR3 is TGCAGCGTCTTTACGACAGGGTCAAATGAAAAACTGTTTTTT.

The V gene is TRBV5-1, the J gene TRBJ2-7; maybe TRBD2 (6 bases). Germline CDR1 SGHRS, CDR2 YFSETQ. V was clipped by 5 bases and J by 5 bases, with 20 bases between them. The CDR3 spans 15 residues. The chain's CDR3 is CASRRSAQGGDEQYF. As DNA, the CDR3 is TGCGCCAGCAGGAGGTCCGCTCAGGGAGGTGACGAGCAGTACTTC.

This chain connects TRBV24-1 to TRBJ2-3; D is perhaps TRBD2 (5 bases). CDR3 length equals 15 residues. The V and J ends lost 2 bases and 2 bases respectively, with 10 bases between them. Germline assignment: CDR1 KGHDR and CDR2 SFDVKD. The CDR3 spells CATSDSSRYTDTQYF. Here the CDR3 DNA reads TGTGCCACCAGTGATTCTAGCAGATACACAGATACGCAGTATTTT.

This chain uses TRBV6-2 or TRBV6-3 with TRBJ2-2, with 10 bases aligning to TRBD2. V dropped 0 bases and J dropped 3; count of bases not matched to a gene: 13. The V gene's germline CDR1 is MNHEY and CDR2 SVGEGT. CDR3 size: 20 residues. The CDR3, as DNA: TGTGCCAGCAGTTACTCCTTTGGGGGAGCGGGAGGGAGGTACACCGGGGAGCTGTTTTTT. It codes for CASSYSFGGAGGRYTGELFF.

The V and J genes are TRBV21-1 and TRBJ2-7. TRBV21-1 is an annotated pseudogene. This CDR3 comprises 13 residues. The CDR3 sequence is CASSKGQTYEQYF. CDR3 DNA sequence: TGTGCCAGCAGCAAAGGGCAAACCTACGAGCAGTACTTC.

This sequence joins TRBV2 and TRBJ1-4; D possibly corresponds to TRBD1 (5 bases). Germline V gene data show CDR1 as SNHLY and CDR2 as FYNNEI. Trimming cost V 1 base and J 5 bases, with 14 bases left between them. The CDR3 totals 16 residues. CDR3 in amino acids: CASSEGPKWGNEKLFF. The CDR3 DNA reads TGTGCCAGCAGTGAAGGGCCGAAGTGGGGGAATGAAAAACTGTTTTTT.

V gene TRBV5-6 combines with J gene TRBJ1-2; 7 bases are shared with TRBD1. Germline assignment: CDR1 SGHDT and CDR2 YYEEEE. Trimming took 0 bases from V and 2 from J; bases not matched to a gene: 10. The CDR3 has 17 amino acids. CDR3 residues: CASSLEFLQGWNYGYTF. CDR3 in DNA: TGTGCCAGCAGCTTGGAGTTTCTACAGGGGTGGAACTATGGCTACACCTTC.

This clonotype was seen only a few times. The V and J genes are TRBV28 and TRBJ2-1; weak D call: TRBD1 (6 bases). V gave up 7 bases and J gave up 1 base, with 14 bases separating them. There are 15 residues in the CDR3. In germline, CDR1 is MDHEN, CDR2 SYDVKM. The CDR3 sequence is CASMDSPLSYNEQFF. DNA of the CDR3: TGTGCCAGCATGGACAGCCCATTATCCTACAATGAGCAGTTCTTC.

This clonotype was detected many times. This chain connects TRBV18 to TRBJ1-5; no definite D call. This CDR3 is built from 15 residues. The V gene's germline CDR1 is KGHSH and CDR2 LQKENI. V was cut by 1 base and J by 4 bases, with 11 bases left in between. This CDR3 is CASSPLAGGNQPQHF. The DNA of the CDR3 is TGTGCCAGCTCACCACTTGCAGGTGGGAATCAGCCCCAGCATTTT.

This clonotype was found a few times. V usage is TRBV6-1 and J usage is TRBJ2-1, with 8 bases matching TRBD1. The CDR3 extends over 14 amino acids. The J segment lost 0 bases and the V segment lost 10 bases, leaving 5 bases of the junction unmatched. Germline values: CDR1 MNHNS, CDR2 SASEGT. The chain's CDR3 is CATTGGRSYNEQFF. In DNA form, the CDR3 reads TGTGCCACCACAGGGGGACGCTCCTACAATGAGCAGTTCTTC.

This clonotype was found many times. The V and J genes are TRBV20-1 and TRBJ2-7; D uncertain. Germline V gene data show CDR1 as DFQATT and CDR2 as SNEGSKA (reference sequence). V gave up 3 bases and J gave up 1 base, with 10 bases separating them. The CDR3 is 13 residues long. The CDR3 DNA reads as TGCAGTGCTAGGTTCCCTTCTTCCTACGAGCAGTACTTC. The encoded protein is CSARFPSSYEQYF.

The table lists this clonotype with a few counts. The rearrangement joins TRBV5-4 to TRBJ2-3; 8 nucleotides align to TRBD2. Germline V CDR1 and CDR2: SGHNT, YYREEE (reference sequence). This CDR3 spans 15 amino acids. The trim removed 0 bases at V and 2 bases at J, leaving 2 bases unmatched. The CDR3 DNA reads TGTGCCAGCAGCTTGGTAGCGGGAACCACAGATACGCAGTATTTT. Protein sequence: CASSLVAGTTDTQYF.

This clonotype was detected a few times. The J gene is TRBJ1-1, the V gene TRBV19; TRBD1 aligns across 9 bases. Looked up from germline, CDR1 is LNHDA and CDR2 is SQIVND (reference sequence). Unmatched junction bases numbered 7, after V lost 6 bases and J lost 5 bases. This CDR3 is 14 amino acids long. This CDR3 reads CASRAPGTGTEAFF. The CDR3 bases are TGTGCCAGTAGGGCCCCTGGGACAGGGACTGAAGCTTTCTTT.

The V and J genes are TRBV6-1 and TRBJ2-6; TRBD1 is a possible D gene (6 bases). Trimming removed 7 bases at V and 0 bases at J, with 16 bases between. From germline, CDR1 is MNHNS and CDR2 SASEGT. This CDR3 is built from 17 residues. CDR3 sequence (DNA): TGTGCCAGCACACATCGAACAGGGAGCTCTGGGGCCAACGTCCTGACTTTC. Protein sequence: CASTHRTGSSGANVLTF.

A note on this clonotype: The junction departs from the called germline gene at one end, perhaps through a read error. The rearrangement links TRBV7-7 to TRBJ2-2; D might be TRBD1 (5 bases). The V gene's germline CDR1 is SSHAT and CDR2 FNYEAQ (reference sequence). This CDR3 spans 13 amino acids. For the CDR3, the DNA is TGTGCTAGCAGCTTATCAGGGAACGGGGAGCTGTTTTTT. It codes for CASSLSGNGELFF. The whole variable domain, filled in from reference TRBV7-7 and TRBJ2-2, reads GAGVSQSPRYKVTKRGQDVTLRCDPISSHATLYWYQQALGQGPEFLTYFNYEAQPDKSGLPSDRFSAERPEGSISTLTIQRTEQRDSAMYRCASSLSGNGELFFGEGSRLTVL.

The rearrangement links TRBV5-4 to TRBJ2-1, with 9 bases fitting TRBD2. The CDR3 covers 15 residues. Germline assignment: CDR1 SGHNT and CDR2 YYREEE (reference sequence). Trimming removed 2 bases from V and 1 base from J; junction bases left unmatched: 1. The CDR3 region has the DNA TGTGCCAGCAGCTTCACTAGCGGGTCCTACAATGAGCAGTTCTTC. Its protein product is CASSFTSGSYNEQFF.

The chain combines TRBV5-6 with TRBJ1-2; unclear D gene. The CDR3 covers 15 residues. With 0 bases removed from V and 6 bases from J, the gap between germline ends came to 15 bases. Germline V lookup: CDR1 SGHDT, CDR2 YYEEEE. CDR3 protein: CASSLGHGQRHGYTF. The CDR3 nucleotides read TGTGCCAGCAGCTTGGGACACGGCCAGAGGCATGGCTACACCTTC.

This clonotype was observed a few times. This sequence joins TRBV20-1 and TRBJ2-2, with D unclear. Germline CDR1 and CDR2: DFQATT and SNEGSKA (reference sequence). The CDR3 covers 14 residues. Trimming left V 3 bases short and J 1 base short, with 9 bases between. CDR3 bases: TGCAGTGCTAGTAGCCTGGTGAACACCGGGGAGCTGTTTTTT. Translation: CSASSLVNTGELFF.

The rearrangement uses TRBV6-2 or TRBV6-3 and TRBJ2-1, with D perhaps matching TRBD2 (5 bases). The CDR3 extends over 13 amino acids. Germline V gene data show CDR1 as MNHEY and CDR2 as SVGEGT. With 6 bases removed from V and 5 bases from J, the gap between germline ends came to 11 bases. The CDR3 sequence: CASRGLTNNEQFF. The DNA for the CDR3 is TGTGCCAGCAGAGGACTGACTAACAATGAGCAGTTCTTC.

This clonotype was counted only a few times. J is TRBJ2-7 and V is TRBV6-2 or TRBV6-3, with D tentatively TRBD1 (6 bases). With 6 bases removed from V and 2 bases from J, the gap between germline ends came to 17 bases. This CDR3 contains 15 residues. Germline V gives CDR1 MNHEY, CDR2 SVGEGT. In nucleotides, the CDR3 is TGTGCCAGCAGCCTAACCCGCAGGGGCGCCTACGAGCAGTACTTC. Its protein is CASSLTRRGAYEQYF.

The rearrangement joins TRBV28 to TRBJ1-4; 7 nucleotides match TRBD1. Germline V lookup: CDR1 MDHEN, CDR2 SYDVKM. Germline trimming cut 1 base from V and 3 bases from J; bases unmatched to any gene: 2. CDR3 length: 15 amino acids. CDR3 residues: CASSLSGGSNEKLFF. The CDR3 DNA reads TGTGCCAGCAGTTTATCAGGGGGTTCTAATGAAAAACTGTTTTTT.

Here the CDR3 reads CASSFAGASYEQYF. The CDR3, as DNA: TGTGCCAGCAGTTTTGCGGGAGCCTCCTACGAGCAGTACTTC. V gene TRBV27 combines with J gene TRBJ2-7; 7 nucleotides agree with TRBD2. CDR3 length: 14 amino acids. The V gene's germline CDR1 is MNHEY and CDR2 SMNVEV (reference sequence). Unmatched junction bases numbered 2, after V lost 3 bases and J lost 0 bases.

The table lists this clonotype with a few counts. The J gene is TRBJ2-2, the V gene TRBV12-3 or TRBV12-4, with TRBD1 matching 7 bases. The CDR3 has 14 residues. Trimming at V came to 5 bases and at J to 4 bases, leaving 4 bases not matched to a gene. The DNA for the CDR3 is TGTGCCAGCAGTAGCGGACAGGTCACCGGGGAGCTGTTTTTT. Translated: CASSSGQVTGELFF.

This chain connects TRBV9 to TRBJ1-2; TRBD1 agrees at 7 bases. There are 12 residues in the CDR3. The junction had 6 bases not matched to a gene; V was cut back by 4 bases and J by 9 bases. The germline gives CDR1 SGDLS, CDR2 YYNGEE. CDR3: CASSLRQGSYTF. In nucleotides, the CDR3 is TGTGCCAGCAGCCTCCGACAGGGTAGCTACACCTTC.

This clonotype was seen many times. The CDR3 DNA sequence: TGTGCCAGCACCTTAGCGGGGGGAGCCTACAATGAGCAGTTCTTC. Translation: CASTLAGGAYNEQFF. The chain uses TRBV12-3 or TRBV12-4 and TRBJ2-1; 10 bases line up with TRBD2. This CDR3 is built from 15 residues. V was pared by 7 bases and J by 2 bases, with 5 bases of the junction left unmatched.

This clonotype came up a few times. The chain links TRBV12-3 or TRBV12-4 to TRBJ1-2, with TRBD1 identical over 9 bases. CDR3 length: 13 residues. J gave up 8 bases and V 6 bases, and 7 bases lay outside the gene matches. The CDR3 spells CASRPRTGDGYTF. The CDR3 DNA sequence: TGTGCCAGCAGACCTAGGACAGGGGACGGCTACACCTTC.

The gene calls are TRBV20-1 and TRBJ2-3; the match to TRBD2 covers 11 bases. The germline V gene has CDR1 DFQATT and CDR2 SNEGSKA (reference sequence). The CDR3 spans 15 residues. V was pared by 3 bases and J by 5 bases, with 7 bases of the junction left unmatched. For the CDR3, the DNA is TGCAGTGCTAGTAGTAGCGGGAGGGCCAGAGATACGCAGTATTTT. Amino acids: CSASSSGRARDTQYF.

The chain uses TRBV11-2 and TRBJ2-7; TRBD2 might be the D (7 bases). The V gene lost 5 bases and the J gene lost 5 bases, with 16 bases spanning the gap. Germline CDR1 SGHAT, CDR2 FQNNGV. This CDR3 is built from 14 residues. DNA of the CDR3: TGTGCCAGCAGCCCGGGGGGCAGGCCCCACGAGCAGTACTTC. Its protein is CASSPGGRPHEQYF.

This clonotype was picked up many times. The V and J genes are TRBV20-1 and TRBJ1-6, with D uncertain. The ends were cut back, 0 bases at V and 0 bases at J, with 9 bases in the middle. The CDR3 runs to 16 residues. CDR1 and CDR2 from the germline V gene are DFQATT and SNEGSKA (reference sequence). CDR3 sequence (DNA): TGCAGTGCTAGAGACGGACGGAGCTCCTATAATTCACCCCTCCACTTT. Protein: CSARDGRSSYNSPLHF.